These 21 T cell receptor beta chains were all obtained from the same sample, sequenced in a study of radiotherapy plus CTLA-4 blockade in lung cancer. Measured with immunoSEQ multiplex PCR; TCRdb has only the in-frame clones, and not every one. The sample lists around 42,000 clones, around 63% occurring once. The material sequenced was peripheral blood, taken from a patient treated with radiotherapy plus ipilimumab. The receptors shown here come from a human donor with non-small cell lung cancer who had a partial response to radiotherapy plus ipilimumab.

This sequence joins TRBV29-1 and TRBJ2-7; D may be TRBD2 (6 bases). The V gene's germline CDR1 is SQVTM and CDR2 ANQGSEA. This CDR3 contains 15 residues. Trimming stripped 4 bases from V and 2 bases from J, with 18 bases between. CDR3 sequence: CSVGTHRRDPYEQYF. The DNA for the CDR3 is TGCAGCGTTGGAACCCACCGGCGGGACCCCTACGAGCAGTACTTC.

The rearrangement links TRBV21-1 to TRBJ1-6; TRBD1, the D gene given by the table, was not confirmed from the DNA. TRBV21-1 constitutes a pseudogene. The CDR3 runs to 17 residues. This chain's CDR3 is CASSKADTKNSNSPLHF. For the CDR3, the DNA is TGTGCCAGCAGCAAAGCCGACACAAAAAATTCTAATTCACCCCTCCACTTT.

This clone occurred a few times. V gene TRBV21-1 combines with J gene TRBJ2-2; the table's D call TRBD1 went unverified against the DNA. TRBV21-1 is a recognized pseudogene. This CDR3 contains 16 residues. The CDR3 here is CASSKWAGKNTGELFF. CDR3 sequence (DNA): TGTGCCAGCAGCAAATGGGCAGGAAAAAACACCGGGGAGCTGTTTTTT.

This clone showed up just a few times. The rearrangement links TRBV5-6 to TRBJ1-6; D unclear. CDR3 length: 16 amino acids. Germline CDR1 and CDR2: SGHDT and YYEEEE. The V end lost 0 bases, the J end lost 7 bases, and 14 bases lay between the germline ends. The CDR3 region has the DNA TGTGCCAGCAGCTTGGCCCAAGGGAGTACCAATTCACCCCTCCACTTT. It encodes CASSLAQGSTNSPLHF.

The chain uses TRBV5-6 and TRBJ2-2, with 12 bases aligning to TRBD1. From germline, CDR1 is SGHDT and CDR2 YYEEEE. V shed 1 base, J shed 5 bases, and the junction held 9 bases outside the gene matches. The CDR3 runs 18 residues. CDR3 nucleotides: TGTGCCAGCAGCTTGCCGAGATGGGACAGGGGGCAAACCGGGGAGCTGTTTTTT. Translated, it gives CASSLPRWDRGQTGELFF.

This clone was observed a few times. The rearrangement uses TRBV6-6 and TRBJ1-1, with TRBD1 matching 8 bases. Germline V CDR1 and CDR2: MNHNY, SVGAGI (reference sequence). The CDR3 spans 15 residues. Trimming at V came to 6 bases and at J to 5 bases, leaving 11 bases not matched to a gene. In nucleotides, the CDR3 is TGTGCCAGCAGCATTACCACAGGGGGGAAAACTGAAGCTTTCTTT. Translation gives CASSITTGGKTEAFF.

CDR3 DNA sequence: TGTGCCACCAGCAGAGATTTGAGGGGGCTTGGCACAGATACGCAGTATTTT. The encoded protein is CATSRDLRGLGTDTQYF. This sequence joins TRBV15 and TRBJ2-3; 7 bases are shared with TRBD1. The CDR3 has 17 amino acids. Germline trimming cut 0 bases from V and 1 base from J; bases unmatched to any gene: 7. Germline V gene lookup returns CDR1 LNHNV and CDR2 YYDKDF (reference sequence).

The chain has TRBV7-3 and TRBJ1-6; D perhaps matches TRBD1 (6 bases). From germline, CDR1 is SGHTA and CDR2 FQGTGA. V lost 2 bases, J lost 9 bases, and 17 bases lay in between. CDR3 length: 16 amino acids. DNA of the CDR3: TGTGCCAGCAGCTTAGGCCTGGGAGGGGGTTTTTCACCCCTCCACTTT. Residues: CASSLGLGGGFSPLHF.

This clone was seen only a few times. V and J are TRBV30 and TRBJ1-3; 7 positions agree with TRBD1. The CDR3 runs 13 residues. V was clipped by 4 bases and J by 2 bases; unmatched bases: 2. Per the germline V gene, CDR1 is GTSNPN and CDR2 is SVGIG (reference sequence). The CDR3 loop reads CAWTDRAGNTIYF. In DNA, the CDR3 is TGTGCCTGGACCGACAGGGCTGGAAACACCATATATTTT.

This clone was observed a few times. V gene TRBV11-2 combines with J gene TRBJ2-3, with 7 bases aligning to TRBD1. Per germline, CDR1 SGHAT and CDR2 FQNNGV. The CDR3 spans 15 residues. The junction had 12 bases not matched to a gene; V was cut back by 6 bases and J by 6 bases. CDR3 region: CASRKDRASSDTQYF. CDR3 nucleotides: TGTGCCAGCAGAAAAGACAGGGCGTCAAGTGATACGCAGTATTTT.

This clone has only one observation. DNA of the CDR3: TGTGCCAGCAGCCAGTCGAACACCGGGGAGCTGTTTTTT. The encoded protein is CASSQSNTGELFF. The genes are TRBV7-3 and TRBJ2-2; D is uncertain. This CDR3 is built from 13 residues. CDR1 is SGHTA and CDR2 is FQGTGA in the germline V gene. V was shortened by 5 bases and J by 0 bases, with 4 bases between the two germline ends.

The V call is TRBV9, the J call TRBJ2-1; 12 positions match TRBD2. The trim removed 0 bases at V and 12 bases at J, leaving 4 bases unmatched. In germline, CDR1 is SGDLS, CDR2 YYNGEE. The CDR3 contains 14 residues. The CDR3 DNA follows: TGTGCCAGCAGCGTAGACCCGACTAGCGGGAGGCAGTTCTTC. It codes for CASSVDPTSGRQFF. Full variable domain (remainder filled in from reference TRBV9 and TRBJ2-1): DSGVTQTPKHLITATGQRVTLRCSPRSGDLSVYWYQQSLDQGLQFLIQYYNGEERAKGNILERFSAQQFPDLHSELNLSSLELGDSALYFCASSVDPTSGRQFFGPGTRLTVL.

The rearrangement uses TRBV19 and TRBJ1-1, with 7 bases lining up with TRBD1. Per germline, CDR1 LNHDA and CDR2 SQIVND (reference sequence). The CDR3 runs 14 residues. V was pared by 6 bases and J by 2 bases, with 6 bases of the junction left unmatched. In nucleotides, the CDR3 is TGTGCCAGTAGGACACAGGGGTTTAACACTGAAGCTTTCTTT. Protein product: CASRTQGFNTEAFF.

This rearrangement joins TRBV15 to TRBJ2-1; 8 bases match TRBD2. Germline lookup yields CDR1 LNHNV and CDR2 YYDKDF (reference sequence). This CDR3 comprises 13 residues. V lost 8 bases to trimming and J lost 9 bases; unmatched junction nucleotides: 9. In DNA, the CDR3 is TGTGCCACCGGGCGGGAGGATCAGGGTGAGCAGTTCTTC. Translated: CATGREDQGEQFF.

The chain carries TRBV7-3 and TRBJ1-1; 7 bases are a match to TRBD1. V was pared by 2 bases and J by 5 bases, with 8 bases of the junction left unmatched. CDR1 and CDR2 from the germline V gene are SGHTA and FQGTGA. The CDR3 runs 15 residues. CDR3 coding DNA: TGTGCCAGCAGCTTACTAGGAGGGGGCAGGACTGAAGCTTTCTTT. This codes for CASSLLGGGRTEAFF.

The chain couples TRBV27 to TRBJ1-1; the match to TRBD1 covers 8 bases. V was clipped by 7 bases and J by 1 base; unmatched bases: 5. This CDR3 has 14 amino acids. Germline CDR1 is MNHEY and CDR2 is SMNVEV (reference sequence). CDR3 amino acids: CASTNRGWNTEAFF. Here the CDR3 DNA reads TGTGCCAGCACCAACAGGGGGTGGAACACTGAAGCTTTCTTT.

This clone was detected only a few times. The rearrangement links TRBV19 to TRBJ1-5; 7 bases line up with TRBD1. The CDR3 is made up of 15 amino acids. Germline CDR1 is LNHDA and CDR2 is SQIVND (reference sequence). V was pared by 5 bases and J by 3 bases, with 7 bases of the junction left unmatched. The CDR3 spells CASSDGQEINQPQHF. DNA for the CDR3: TGTGCCAGTAGTGACGGACAGGAAATCAATCAGCCCCAGCATTTT. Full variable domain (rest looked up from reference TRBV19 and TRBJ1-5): DGGITQSPKYLFRKEGQNVTLSCEQNLNHDAMYWYRQDPGQGLRLIYYSQIVNDFQKGDIAEGYSVSREKKESFPLTVTSAQKNPTAFYLCASSDGQEINQPQHFGDGTRLSIL.

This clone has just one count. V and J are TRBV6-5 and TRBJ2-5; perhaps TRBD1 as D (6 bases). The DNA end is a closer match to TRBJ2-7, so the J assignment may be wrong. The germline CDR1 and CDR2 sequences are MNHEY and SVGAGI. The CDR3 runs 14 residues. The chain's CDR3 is CASSPNRVSYEQYF. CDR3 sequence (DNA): TGTGCCAGCAGCCCTAACAGGGTTTCCTACGAGCAGTACTTC.

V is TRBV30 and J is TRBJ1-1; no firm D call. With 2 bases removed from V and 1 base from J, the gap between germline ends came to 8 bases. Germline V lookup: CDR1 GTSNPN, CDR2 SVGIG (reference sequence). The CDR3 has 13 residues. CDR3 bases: TGTGCCTGGAGTTTTGGCACGAACACTGAAGCTTTCTTT. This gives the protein CAWSFGTNTEAFF.

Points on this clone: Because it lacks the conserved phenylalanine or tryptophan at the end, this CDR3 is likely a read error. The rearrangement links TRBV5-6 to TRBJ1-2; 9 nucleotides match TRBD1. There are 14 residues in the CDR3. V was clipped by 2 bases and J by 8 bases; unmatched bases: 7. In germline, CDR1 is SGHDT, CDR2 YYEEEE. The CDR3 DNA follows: TGTGCCAGCAGCTTTACAGGGGGCGTATGGGGCTACACCCTC. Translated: CASSFTGGVWGYTL.

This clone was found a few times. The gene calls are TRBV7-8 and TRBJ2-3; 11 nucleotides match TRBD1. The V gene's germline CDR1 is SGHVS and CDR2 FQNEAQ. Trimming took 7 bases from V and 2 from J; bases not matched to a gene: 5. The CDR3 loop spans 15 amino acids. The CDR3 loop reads CASTRTGGITDTQYF. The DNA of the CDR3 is TGTGCCAGCACACGGACAGGGGGCATCACAGATACGCAGTATTTT.